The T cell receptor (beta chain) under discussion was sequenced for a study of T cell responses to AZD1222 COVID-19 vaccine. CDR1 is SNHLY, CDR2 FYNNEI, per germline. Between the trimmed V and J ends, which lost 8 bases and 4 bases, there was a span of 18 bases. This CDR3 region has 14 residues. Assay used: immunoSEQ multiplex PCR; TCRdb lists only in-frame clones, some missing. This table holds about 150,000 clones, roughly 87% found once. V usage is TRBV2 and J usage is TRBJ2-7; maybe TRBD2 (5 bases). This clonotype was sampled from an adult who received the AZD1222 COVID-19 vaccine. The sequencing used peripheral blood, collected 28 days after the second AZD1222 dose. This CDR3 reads CASSLEGAIYEQYF. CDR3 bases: TGTGCCAGCTCACTCGAGGGAGCTATTTACGAGCAGTACTTC.